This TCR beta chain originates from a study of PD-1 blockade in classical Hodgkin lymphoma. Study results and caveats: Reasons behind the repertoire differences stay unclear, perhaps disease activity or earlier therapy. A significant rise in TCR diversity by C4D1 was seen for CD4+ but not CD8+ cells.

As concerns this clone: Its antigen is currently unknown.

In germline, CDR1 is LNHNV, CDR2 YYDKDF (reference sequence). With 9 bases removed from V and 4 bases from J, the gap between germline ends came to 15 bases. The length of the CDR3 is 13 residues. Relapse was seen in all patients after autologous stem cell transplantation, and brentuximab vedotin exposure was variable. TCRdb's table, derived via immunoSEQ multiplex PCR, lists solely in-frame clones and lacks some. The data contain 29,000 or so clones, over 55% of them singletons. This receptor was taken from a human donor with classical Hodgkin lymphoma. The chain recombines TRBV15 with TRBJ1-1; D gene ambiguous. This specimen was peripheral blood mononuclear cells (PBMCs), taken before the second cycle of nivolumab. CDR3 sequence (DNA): TGTGCCACAACAGCCTCTTTGTCCACTGAAGCTTTCTTT. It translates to CATTASLSTEAFF.